The 12 T cell receptor beta chains below come from one sample, sequenced in a study of regulatory T cells in long-lasting Graves disease. Time point meaning: newly diagnosed GD, antithyroid drugs for less than 3 months. TCR sequences were obtained from RNA taken from PBMCs. Arm-PCR of CDR3 regions and iRepertoire HTBI primers were the basis on which TCR beta libraries were built. Via MiXCR, TCRdb re-called the multiplex PCR reads, giving one row per CDR3 protein. There are approximately 560,000 distinct CDR3 sequences in the sample; 15% to 20% occur only once, and 12% lies in the top ten. Another study also made use of these data, one on T cells in Graves' hyperthyroidism and ophthalmopathy.

This specimen was peripheral blood mononuclear cells (PBMCs), taken at new diagnosis, from a patient treated with antithyroid drugs. The receptors were sampled from a man between 18 and 35 years old with Graves disease.

This clonotype has more than one count but fewer than ten. V usage is TRBV5-1 and J usage is TRBJ2-2, with D perhaps matching TRBD2 (5 bases). CDR3 length: 14 amino acids. Germline V gene data show CDR1 as SGHRS and CDR2 as YFSETQ. The V end was cut by 6 bases, the J end by 1 base, with 10 bases between. CDR3 sequence reads: CASTNGMNTGELFF. Written as DNA, the CDR3 is TGCGCCAGCACGAACGGGATGAACACCGGGGAGCTGTTTTTT.

This clonotype was counted ten times or more. The gene calls are TRBV2 and TRBJ1-1; D might be TRBD1 (5 bases). The CDR3 loop spans 14 amino acids. Looked up from germline, CDR1 is SNHLY and CDR2 is FYNNEI. V gave up 6 bases and J gave up 7 bases, with 18 bases separating them. The CDR3 DNA reads TGTGCCAGCAGCGATAAATATGGGGGAGTTGAAGCTTTCTTT. Its translation: CASSDKYGGVEAFF.

The J gene is TRBJ1-2, the V gene TRBV18; D gene uncertain. The CDR3 totals 15 residues. Deletions cut 5 bases from V and 0 bases from J, with 13 bases between. Germline V gene data show CDR1 as KGHSH and CDR2 as LQKENI. The CDR3 DNA reads TGTGCCAGCTCATCGAACGGGGAAGCTAACTATGGCTACACCTTC. It yields the protein CASSSNGEANYGYTF.

This clonotype occurred a few times. This chain joins TRBV29-1 and TRBJ2-1; D may be TRBD2 (5 bases). Trimming removed 7 bases at V and 7 bases at J, with 14 bases between. Germline CDR1 is SQVTM and CDR2 is ANQGSEA. The CDR3 sequence is 12 residues long. The CDR3 DNA sequence: TGCAGCGAGCAGAGGGCCGGGAATGAGCAGTTCTTC. It is translated as CSEQRAGNEQFF.

V gene TRBV7-2 combines with J gene TRBJ1-6; D uncertain. This CDR3 has 13 amino acids. Germline-derived CDR1 and CDR2 are SGHTA and FQGNSA. V was clipped by 0 bases and J by 7 bases, with 4 bases between them. The CDR3, as DNA: TGTGCCAGCAGCTTAGCCGAGAATTCACCCCTCCACTTT. Its translation is CASSLAENSPLHF. The variable domain in full, completed from reference TRBV7-2 and TRBJ1-6, reads GAGVSQSPSNKVTEKGKDVELRCDPISGHTALYWYRQSLGQGLEFLIYFQGNSAPDKSGLPSDRFSAERTGGSVSTLTIQRTQQEDSAVYLCASSLAENSPLHFGNGTRLTVT.

This clonotype was detected many times. V gene TRBV7-9 combines with J gene TRBJ2-7, with D uncertain. Per germline, CDR1 SEHNR and CDR2 FQNEAQ (reference sequence). The CDR3 length is 16 residues. V was pared by 5 bases and J by 0 bases, with 17 bases between. CDR3 bases: TGTGCCAGCAGCCCGGCGGAAGGCAAATCCTCCTACGAGCAGTACTTC. Residues: CASSPAEGKSSYEQYF.

This clonotype was recorded at least ten times. This chain joins TRBV12-3 or TRBV12-4 and TRBJ2-3; 14 positions match TRBD2. Trimming took 5 bases from V and 4 from J; bases not matched to a gene: 2. The CDR3 sequence is 15 residues long. The CDR3 DNA reads as TGTGCCAGCAGTGGGACTAGCGGGAGTGCAGATACGCAGTATTTT. Its translation: CASSGTSGSADTQYF.

This clonotype was found a few times. The chain couples TRBV10-1 to TRBJ2-2, with D possibly TRBD2 on 6 matching bases. The ends were cut back, 4 bases at V and 4 bases at J, with 13 bases in the middle. This CDR3 spans 15 amino acids. Germline V lookup: CDR1 WNHNN, CDR2 SYGVQD (reference sequence). CDR3 residues: CASSGRFGGTGELFF. As DNA, the CDR3 is TGCGCCAGCAGTGGGAGGTTCGGGGGCACCGGGGAGCTGTTTTTT.

This clonotype was detected ten times or more. The rearrangement links TRBV19 to TRBJ2-7, with D uncertain. V was pared by 1 base and J by 3 bases, with 13 bases between. The CDR3 is 15 amino acids. CDR1 is LNHDA and CDR2 is SQIVND in the germline V gene (reference sequence). The CDR3 spells CASSIVADLVYEQYF. CDR3 nucleotides: TGTGCCAGTAGTATAGTCGCCGACTTGGTCTACGAGCAGTACTTC.

As regards this clonotype: This may come from a read error, since a much larger clone is one base off. The chain is built from TRBV20-1 and TRBJ2-5; D remains unclear. CDR3 length equals 14 residues. CDR1 and CDR2 from the germline V gene are DFQATT and SNEGSKA (reference sequence). V gave up 2 bases and J gave up 1 base, with 11 bases separating them. The CDR3 sequence: CSARKEWSQETQYF. Written as DNA, the CDR3 is TGCAGTGCTAGAAAGGAGTGGAGCCAAGAGACCCAGTACTTC.

The chain is built from TRBV20-1 and TRBJ1-3; 7 bases match TRBD1. The CDR3 sequence is 19 residues long. J was trimmed by 4 bases and V by 3 bases; bases with no gene match: 21. Germline values: CDR1 DFQATT, CDR2 SNEGSKA (reference sequence). CDR3 nucleotide sequence: TGCAGTGCTAGGCAGGAAAGAGGGGGCACTCGACCGGAAGGAAACACCATATATTTT. Translating it yields CSARQERGGTRPEGNTIYF.

This clonotype has ten or more counts. The J gene is TRBJ1-2, the V gene TRBV7-3; no clear D. The CDR3 consists of 16 residues. Deletions cut 3 bases from V and 6 bases from J, with 20 bases between. Germline lookup yields CDR1 SGHTA and CDR2 FQGTGA. The CDR3 reads CASSFSLSLVADGYTF. CDR3 DNA: TGTGCCAGCAGCTTTAGTCTCTCCTTGGTGGCGGATGGCTACACCTTC.